In terms of frequency, the clone carrying this T cell receptor beta chain is medium-sized. Its antigen is not identified. These data come from a study of CXCR3-negative and CXCR3-positive naive CD8 T cells. Findings and caveats of the study: Compared with CXCR3-negative naive cells, CXCR3-positive naive cells showed more hydrophobic TRB CDR3s.

TRB cDNA libraries were made by UMI-labeled 5' RACE. TCRdb reanalyzed the 5' RACE reads and collapses them to one entry per CDR3 protein, without DNA. In all, the sample yields about 6,900 distinct CDR3 sequences. Germline CDR1 reads SQVTM; CDR2 reads ANQGSEA. CDR3 size: 13 residues. This chain joins TRBV29-1 and TRBJ2-5; TCRdb reports TRBD1, a call that lacks DNA to check it against. The source is a human donor in good health. Some clones in this sample may be carry-over from other donors' samples. Sequencing input: naive CXCR3+ CD8+ T cells from blood. This sample's subset: CD45RO-CCR7+CD27+CD95- naive CD8+ T cells expressing CXCR3 (TNR3+). CDR3 sequence: CSVAPSNTETQYF.